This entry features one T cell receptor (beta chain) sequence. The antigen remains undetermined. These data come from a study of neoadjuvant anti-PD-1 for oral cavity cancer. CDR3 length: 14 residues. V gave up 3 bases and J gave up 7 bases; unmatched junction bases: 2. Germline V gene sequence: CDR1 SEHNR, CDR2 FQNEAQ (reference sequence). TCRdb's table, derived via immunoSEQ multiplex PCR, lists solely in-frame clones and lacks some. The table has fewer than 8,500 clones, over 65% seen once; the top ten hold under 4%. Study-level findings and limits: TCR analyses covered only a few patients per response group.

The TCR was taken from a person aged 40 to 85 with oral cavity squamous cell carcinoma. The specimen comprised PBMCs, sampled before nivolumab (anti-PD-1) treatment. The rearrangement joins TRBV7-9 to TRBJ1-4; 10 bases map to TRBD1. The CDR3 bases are TGTGCCAGCAGCTTGGGACAGGGGTTTGAAAAACTGTTTTTT. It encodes CASSLGQGFEKLFF.